These 17 T cell receptor beta chains were all obtained from the same sample, sequenced in a study of monozygotic twins with cystic fibrosis. Clones were read by immunoSEQ multiplex PCR, and TCRdb kept only the in-frame ones, dropping some. The sample has about 15,000 clones; 80% to 95% are singletons. The sequencing input was blood. These receptors came from a girl aged 2-15 years with cystic fibrosis.

The V call is TRBV18, the J call TRBJ2-1; 8 bases agree with TRBD1. Trimming took 2 bases from V and 12 from J; bases not matched to a gene: 12. Germline CDR1 KGHSH, CDR2 LQKENI. The CDR3 is made up of 15 amino acids. The CDR3 protein is CASSPATGAPSWQFF. CDR3 bases: TGTGCCAGCTCACCAGCGACAGGGGCCCCGTCATGGCAGTTCTTC.

This clone showed up just a few times. CDR3 DNA: TGTGCCAGCAGCTTACAGGGGACCCTCTACGAGCAGTACTTC. Its translation is CASSLQGTLYEQYF. The rearrangement uses TRBV11-1 and TRBJ2-7; TRBD1 is a possible D gene (6 bases). V lost 2 bases, J lost 3 bases, and 11 bases lay in between. Germline loops: CDR1 SGHAT, CDR2 FQDESV (reference sequence). This CDR3 is 14 amino acids long.

This clone was seen only once. The J gene is TRBJ1-1, the V gene TRBV2, with 8 positions matching TRBD1. CDR3 size: 13 residues. V was pared by 8 bases and J by 4 bases, with 6 bases of the junction left unmatched. Germline V gene lookup returns CDR1 SNHLY and CDR2 FYNNEI. CDR3 nucleotides: TGTGCCAGCCGACAGGGGCCGGGCACTGAAGCTTTCTTT. Translated, it gives CASRQGPGTEAFF.

J is TRBJ1-1 and V is TRBV5-5; D is undetermined. Germline V gives CDR1 SGHKS, CDR2 YYEKEE (reference sequence). There are 17 residues in the CDR3. Between the trimmed V and J ends, which lost 1 base and 0 bases, there was a span of 16 bases. The DNA for the CDR3 is TGTGCCAGCAGCTTGCGCGTTGTGGTTAGACTGAACACTGAAGCTTTCTTT. It translates to CASSLRVVVRLNTEAFF.

The rearrangement joins TRBV9 to TRBJ2-1; no definite D call. From germline, CDR1 is SGDLS and CDR2 YYNGEE. This CDR3 has 12 residues. V was trimmed by 3 bases and J by 5 bases, leaving 6 bases between them. The DNA of the CDR3 is TGTGCCAGCAGCGCCGGGCACAATGAGCAGTTCTTC. Translation: CASSAGHNEQFF.

This chain connects TRBV9 to TRBJ2-3, with unresolved D. V was shortened by 0 bases and J by 3 bases, with 11 bases between the two germline ends. Per the germline V gene, CDR1 is SGDLS and CDR2 is YYNGEE. The CDR3 spans 15 residues. This CDR3 reads CASSVAGRGTDTQYF. CDR3 DNA sequence: TGTGCCAGCAGCGTAGCGGGTCGAGGTACAGATACGCAGTATTTT.

V usage is TRBV5-4 and J usage is TRBJ1-2; 7 nucleotides align to TRBD1. CDR3 length equals 18 residues. Germline V gene sequence: CDR1 SGHNT, CDR2 YYREEE (reference sequence). Losses at the gene ends were 4 bases for V and 1 base for J; bases not matched to a gene: 16. The CDR3 region is CASSPVPGQPKDNYGYTF. DNA for the CDR3: TGTGCCAGCAGCCCAGTCCCGGGACAGCCGAAAGATAACTATGGCTACACCTTC.

This clone came up a few times. The V and J genes are TRBV10-1 and TRBJ2-1, with a weak D call TRBD2 (6 bases). Germline V gives CDR1 WNHNN, CDR2 SYGVQD (reference sequence). V lost 4 bases and J 7 bases, leaving 14 bases between the germline ends. CDR3 size: 14 residues. CDR3 coding DNA: TGCGCCAGCAGTGTGGCGGGAAAAGGGAATGAGCAGTTCTTC. Translated, it gives CASSVAGKGNEQFF.

A single count supports this clone. The chain carries TRBV2 and TRBJ1-2; D gene ambiguous. V lost 6 bases and J lost 4, with 9 bases in between. Germline CDR1 SNHLY, CDR2 FYNNEI. There are 12 residues in the CDR3. CDR3 in amino acids: CASSDTVYGYTF. The CDR3 bases are TGTGCCAGCAGCGACACAGTCTATGGCTACACCTTC.

The chain employs TRBV7-8 and TRBJ2-7; TRBD1 or TRBD2 may be the D gene (5 bases each). Germline CDR1 reads SGHVS; CDR2 reads FQNEAQ. This CDR3 is built from 13 residues. The V end was cut by 3 bases, the J end by 6 bases, with 12 bases between. The CDR3 DNA reads as TGTGCCAGCAGCTTCGAGGGCCAGGGCGAGCAGTACTTC. This encodes CASSFEGQGEQYF.

V gene TRBV2 combines with J gene TRBJ2-4; TRBD1 agrees at 7 bases. Unmatched junction bases numbered 11, after V lost 6 bases and J lost 6 bases. The CDR3 covers 15 residues. Germline V lookup: CDR1 SNHLY, CDR2 FYNNEI. In DNA, the CDR3 is TGTGCCAGCAGCCCGGGACAGCCGGCGTTAAACATTCAGTACTTC. Protein sequence: CASSPGQPALNIQYF.

The chain is built from TRBV16 and TRBJ2-1; TRBD2 is a possible D gene (5 bases). Trimming took 1 base from V and 1 from J, leaving 8 bases between them. Germline CDR1 KGHSY, CDR2 FQNENV. The CDR3 contains 15 residues. CDR3 DNA sequence: TGTGCCAGCAGCCAATTCCGGGGTTCCTACAATGAGCAGTTCTTC. It translates to CASSQFRGSYNEQFF.

V and J are TRBV9 and TRBJ1-2; 9 bases line up with TRBD1. V trimming: 0 bases; J trimming: 6 bases; junction bases outside the gene matches: 12. CDR1 is SGDLS, CDR2 YYNGEE, per germline. The CDR3 is 17 amino acids. CDR3 DNA: TGTGCCAGCAGCGTAGAGGGACAGGGCCTCGATTCGGATGGCTACACCTTC. The encoded protein is CASSVEGQGLDSDGYTF.

This clone was observed once. The CDR3 loop is CASRGTGGGEAFF. CDR3 DNA: TGTGCCAGCCGTGGCACGGGCGGGGGAGAAGCTTTCTTT. The chain carries TRBV4-2 and TRBJ1-1; a possible D gene is TRBD1 (5 bases). Germline CDR1 LGHNA, CDR2 YNFKEQ. CDR3 length: 13 amino acids. V lost 8 bases and J 8 bases, leaving 18 bases between the germline ends.

The chain couples TRBV11-2 to TRBJ2-1, with TRBD2 matching 8 bases. This CDR3 comprises 17 residues. With V trimmed by 1 base and J by 0 bases, 5 bases remained unmatched. CDR1 and CDR2 (germline): SGHAT, FQNNGV. CDR3 nucleotides: TGTGCCAGCAGCTTAGTAACAGCGGGAGTCTCCTACAATGAGCAGTTCTTC. The encoded protein is CASSLVTAGVSYNEQFF.

This sequence joins TRBV2 and TRBJ2-7; perhaps TRBD2 as D (5 bases). CDR3 length: 15 residues. The V and J ends lost 5 bases and 5 bases respectively, with 19 bases between them. From germline, CDR1 is SNHLY and CDR2 FYNNEI. The CDR3 DNA reads as TGTGCCAGCAGTCCCCCCCGGGGAAATATCGACGAGCAGTACTTC. It translates to CASSPPRGNIDEQYF.

The V gene is TRBV25-1, the J gene TRBJ2-1, with TRBD1 identical over 9 bases. CDR3 length: 15 amino acids. Germline lookup yields CDR1 MGHDK and CDR2 SYGVNS. Trimming cost V 5 bases and J 1 base; bases outside gene matches: 3. CDR3 nucleotides: TGTGCCAGCAGTATCGACAGGGGGTCCTACAATGAGCAGTTCTTC. Encoded protein: CASSIDRGSYNEQFF.